These 29 T cell receptor beta chains originate from one sample sequenced in a study of blood T cell repertoires in COVID-19. Clones were read by immunoSEQ multiplex PCR, and TCRdb kept only the in-frame ones, dropping some. This sample yields some 65,000 clones, of which approximately 95% are seen a single time; 2.9% belongs to the top ten. The sample was peripheral blood. These TCRs come from a man aged 65-85 years with active COVID-19.

The chain joins TRBV2 to TRBJ2-1; 8 bases map to TRBD1. Germline CDR1 and CDR2: SNHLY and FYNNEI. This CDR3 is 13 amino acids long. Trimming took 1 base from V and 10 from J; bases not matched to a gene: 3. The CDR3 loop is CASSEVAGGEQFF. CDR3 nucleotides: TGTGCCAGCAGTGAAGTCGCAGGGGGCGAGCAGTTCTTC.

The gene calls are TRBV5-1 and TRBJ1-1, with D tentatively TRBD1 (5 bases). V was shortened by 0 bases and J by 7 bases, with 13 bases between the two germline ends. The CDR3 totals 14 residues. CDR1 and CDR2 from the germline V gene are SGHRS and YFSETQ. Here the CDR3 reads CASSLDSGLGEAFF. CDR3 nucleotide sequence: TGCGCCAGCAGCTTGGATTCGGGACTCGGTGAAGCTTTCTTT.

This clone was observed a single time. The chain carries TRBV6-2 or TRBV6-3 and TRBJ2-5; weak D call: TRBD1 (6 bases). Trimming cost V 6 bases and J 1 base, with 15 bases left between them. Germline CDR1 and CDR2: MNHEY and SVGEGT. This CDR3 has 15 residues. In DNA form, the CDR3 reads TGTGCCAGCAGCCCCCTGCTGGGGGCCCAAGAGACCCAGTACTTC. This encodes CASSPLLGAQETQYF.

The V and J genes are TRBV7-8 and TRBJ2-5; D possibly corresponds to TRBD2 (6 bases). Germline CDR1 SGHVS, CDR2 FQNEAQ. Trimming removed 3 bases at V and 2 bases at J, with 10 bases between. The CDR3 has 14 amino acids. For the CDR3, the DNA is TGTGCCAGCAGCTTCATTAGCGGACAAGAGACCCAGTACTTC. This codes for CASSFISGQETQYF.

The chain has TRBV5-6 and TRBJ1-4; D is unclear. With 3 bases removed from V and 8 bases from J, the gap between germline ends came to 11 bases. This CDR3 spans 13 amino acids. Germline V CDR1 and CDR2: SGHDT, YYEEEE. For the CDR3, the DNA is TGTGCCAGCAGCTCGACCTACGGGGAAAAACTGTTTTTT. It specifies CASSSTYGEKLFF.

The V and J genes are TRBV6-6 and TRBJ1-3; TRBD1 agrees at 7 bases. The CDR3 extends over 16 amino acids. V was clipped by 4 bases and J by 0 bases; unmatched bases: 6. Germline V CDR1 and CDR2: MNHNY, SVGAGI (reference sequence). This chain's CDR3 is CASSWTGTNSGNTIYF. The CDR3 DNA reads TGTGCCAGCAGTTGGACAGGCACCAACTCTGGAAACACCATATATTTT.

This chain connects TRBV19 to TRBJ2-7; tentatively, D is TRBD1 (5 bases). The germline gives CDR1 LNHDA, CDR2 SQIVND (reference sequence). The CDR3 covers 15 residues. The V and J ends lost 3 bases and 0 bases respectively, with 12 bases between them. The CDR3 DNA reads TGTGCCAGTAGTATCGCCGACAGTAGCTCCTACGAGCAGTACTTC. It is translated as CASSIADSSSYEQYF.

This sequence joins TRBV7-3 and TRBJ2-3; D remains ambiguous. The CDR3 is 15 amino acids. Per the germline V gene, CDR1 is SGHTA and CDR2 is FQGTGA. Trimming removed 2 bases from V and 2 bases from J, with 11 bases in between. CDR3 DNA: TGTGCCAGCAGCTTAGCCACAGTGAACACAGATACGCAGTATTTT. The encoded protein is CASSLATVNTDTQYF.

The chain combines TRBV9 with TRBJ2-5; TRBD2 matches at 9 bases. The V and J ends lost 3 bases and 9 bases, in that order; junction bases with no gene match: 9. The CDR3 has 14 amino acids. CDR1 and CDR2 from the germline V gene are SGDLS and YYNGEE. CDR3 DNA sequence: TGTGCCAGCAGCGGCGGGGGGGCTGGGGAGTCCCAGTACTTC. Protein product: CASSGGGAGESQYF.

The chain employs TRBV27 and TRBJ1-1; 8 nucleotides align to TRBD1. Germline CDR1 and CDR2: MNHEY and SMNVEV (reference sequence). The V and J ends lost 7 bases and 1 base, in that order; junction bases with no gene match: 14. This CDR3 comprises 17 residues. In DNA, the CDR3 is TGTGCCAGCACCCCTAAACCCAGGGGGCGAGCGAACACTGAAGCTTTCTTT. This codes for CASTPKPRGRANTEAFF.

The V gene is TRBV4-3, the J gene TRBJ1-6; 8 bases line up with TRBD1. Germline CDR1 LGHNA, CDR2 YSLEER. With 2 bases clipped from V and 7 bases from J, the junction kept 4 bases outside the gene matches. CDR3 length: 15 residues. The CDR3 nucleotides read TGCGCCAGCAGCCAACTAACAGGGGGGAATTCACCCCTCCACTTT. This encodes CASSQLTGGNSPLHF.

The rearrangement joins TRBV19 to TRBJ1-4; no clear D gene. This CDR3 spans 13 amino acids. In germline, CDR1 is LNHDA, CDR2 SQIVND (reference sequence). Trimming stripped 3 bases from V and 8 bases from J, with 10 bases between. The CDR3 DNA reads as TGTGCCAGTAGTATTGTCGGCGGAGAAAAACTGTTTTTT. Translating gives CASSIVGGEKLFF. The full variable domain, completed using reference TRBV19 and TRBJ1-4, is DGGITQSPKYLFRKEGQNVTLSCEQNLNHDAMYWYRQDPGQGLRLIYYSQIVNDFQKGDIAEGYSVSREKKESFPLTVTSAQKNPTAFYLCASSIVGGEKLFFGSGTQLSVL.

In its sample, this clone was seen once. V and J are TRBV6-2 or TRBV6-3 and TRBJ2-7; 10 bases fit TRBD2. Germline trimming cut 4 bases from V and 0 bases from J; bases unmatched to any gene: 9. The germline V gene encodes CDR1 MNHEY and CDR2 SVGEGT. This CDR3 has 17 amino acids. CDR3 bases: TGTGCCAGCAGTTTGGGACAGCGGGGGGGACACTCCTACGAGCAGTACTTC. Translating gives CASSLGQRGGHSYEQYF.

This clone was observed a few times. V gene TRBV4-1 combines with J gene TRBJ1-6; no definite D call. Germline values: CDR1 MGHRA, CDR2 YSYEKL. This CDR3 is built from 15 residues. The ends were cut back, 7 bases at V and 2 bases at J, with 12 bases in the middle. The CDR3 loop is CASTDGSTYNSPLHF. As DNA, the CDR3 is TGCGCCAGCACCGACGGGAGTACCTATAATTCACCCCTCCACTTT.

This clone was seen just once. The DNA of the CDR3 is TGTGCCAGCAGCCAAGATCTTTGGACAGGGGTGATATACACTGAAGCTTTCTTT. Its protein product is CASSQDLWTGVIYTEAFF. The rearrangement joins TRBV4-2 to TRBJ1-1, with 9 bases lining up with TRBD1. After removal of 0 bases from V and 3 bases from J, the junction contained 11 bases not matched to a gene. The germline CDR1 and CDR2 sequences are LGHNA and YNFKEQ. This CDR3 contains 18 residues.

V usage is TRBV6-5 and J usage is TRBJ1-2; D gene unclear. Per germline, CDR1 MNHEY and CDR2 SVGAGI. This CDR3 has 12 amino acids. With 7 bases removed from V and 7 bases from J, the gap between germline ends came to 13 bases. DNA for the CDR3: TGTGCCAGCACGGAACTAGGGTCTGGCTACACCTTC. Its translation is CASTELGSGYTF.

The chain joins TRBV19 to TRBJ2-7; TRBD2 is a possible D gene (5 bases). CDR3 length: 15 residues. V lost 5 bases and J 4 bases, leaving 18 bases between the germline ends. Germline CDR1 LNHDA, CDR2 SQIVND (reference sequence). The DNA of the CDR3 is TGTGCCAGTAGTCCTAGCATGGTTCCCTCTTACGAGCAGTACTTC. Protein product: CASSPSMVPSYEQYF.

The chain links TRBV3-1 (or the pseudogene TRBV3-2) to TRBJ2-5, with TRBD2 matching over 9 bases. J lost 3 bases, V lost 0 bases, and 11 bases had no gene match. Germline V CDR1 and CDR2: LGHDT, YNNKEL (reference sequence). This CDR3 has 18 residues. CDR3 nucleotide sequence: TGTGCCAGCAGCCAAGATATGAGGGGTAGCGGGGGAAAAGAGACCCAGTACTTC. Amino acids: CASSQDMRGSGGKETQYF.

The chain has TRBV24-1 and TRBJ2-1; 10 nucleotides align to TRBD1. CDR1 is KGHDR and CDR2 is SFDVKD in the germline V gene. CDR3 size: 15 residues. Trimming took 4 bases from V and 6 from J; bases not matched to a gene: 5. The CDR3: CATSDTGTGVNEQFF. CDR3 DNA: TGTGCCACCAGTGACACCGGGACAGGGGTCAATGAGCAGTTCTTC.

This clone is a singleton in its sample. The chain employs TRBV7-9 and TRBJ2-6; D is unresolved. The CDR3 contains 13 residues. The germline V and J ends were trimmed by 6 bases and 4 bases, with 7 bases remaining between them. Per the germline V gene, CDR1 is SEHNR and CDR2 is FQNEAQ (reference sequence). CDR3 amino acids: CASRSDGANVLTF. The CDR3 DNA reads TGTGCCAGCAGGAGCGACGGGGCCAACGTCCTGACTTTC.

This chain links TRBV3-1 (or the pseudogene TRBV3-2) with TRBJ2-1; D is undetermined. Germline CDR1 is LGHDT and CDR2 is YNNKEL (reference sequence). The CDR3 totals 13 residues. V lost 0 bases to trimming and J lost 10 bases, with 10 bases between them. CDR3 sequence reads: CASSQDRFREQFF. CDR3 DNA: TGTGCCAGCAGCCAAGATCGGTTCCGGGAGCAGTTCTTC.

The chain couples TRBV5-1 to TRBJ2-1, with a possible D match to TRBD2 (5 bases). V gave up 1 base and J gave up 8 bases, with 10 bases separating them. The CDR3 runs 13 residues. Germline assignment: CDR1 SGHRS and CDR2 YFSETQ. DNA for the CDR3: TGCGCCAGCAGCTTGCGGGGTTCCGATGAGCAGTTCTTC. Translating gives CASSLRGSDEQFF.

This clone has only one observation. This chain connects TRBV2 to TRBJ1-1; the match to TRBD1 covers 7 bases. The germline CDR1 and CDR2 sequences are SNHLY and FYNNEI. Trimming took 5 bases from V and 4 from J; bases not matched to a gene: 4. This CDR3 region has 13 residues. The CDR3 bases are TGTGCCAGCAGTCGGGACAGAGGCACTGAAGCTTTCTTT. This codes for CASSRDRGTEAFF.

V is TRBV2 and J is TRBJ1-2; the D is unclear. Trimming left V 3 bases short and J 5 bases short, with 4 bases between. Germline V gene data show CDR1 as SNHLY and CDR2 as FYNNEI. The CDR3 loop spans 11 amino acids. The CDR3 region has the DNA TGTGCCAGCAGTGACGGGTATGGCTACACCTTC. Its protein product is CASSDGYGYTF.

V and J are TRBV9 and TRBJ1-6; D is undetermined. Per the germline V gene, CDR1 is SGDLS and CDR2 is YYNGEE. The V end was cut by 3 bases, the J end by 10 bases, with 17 bases between. This CDR3 region has 15 residues. CDR3 region: CASSASRGIGSPLHF. DNA of the CDR3: TGTGCCAGCAGCGCCTCACGGGGAATAGGGTCACCCCTCCACTTT. The full variable domain, rest sourced from reference TRBV9 and TRBJ1-6, is DSGVTQTPKHLITATGQRVTLRCSPRSGDLSVYWYQQSLDQGLQFLIQYYNGEERAKGNILERFSAQQFPDLHSELNLSSLELGDSALYFCASSASRGIGSPLHFGNGTRLTVT.

The chain couples TRBV29-1 to TRBJ2-2; perhaps TRBD1 as D (6 bases). The CDR3 has 14 amino acids. V was pared by 4 bases and J by 2 bases, with 11 bases between. CDR1 and CDR2 from the germline V gene are SQVTM and ANQGSEA. CDR3: CSVAKDSNTGELFF. CDR3 coding DNA: TGCAGCGTTGCTAAGGACAGCAACACCGGGGAGCTGTTTTTT.

The genes are TRBV7-2 and TRBJ2-3; 12 bases are a match to TRBD2. Germline V CDR1 and CDR2: SGHTA, FQGNSA. Losses at the gene ends were 5 bases for V and 8 bases for J; bases not matched to a gene: 11. The CDR3 totals 16 residues. The CDR3 DNA sequence: TGTGCCAGCAGCGGCTCTAGCGGGGGGGCCGTCGCTACGCAGTATTTT. Residues: CASSGSSGGAVATQYF. The full variable domain, in which reference TRBV7-2 and TRBJ2-3 provide the parts outside the CDR3, is GAGVSQSPSNKVTEKGKDVELRCDPISGHTALYWYRQSLGQGLEFLIYFQGNSAPDKSGLPSDRFSAERTGGSVSTLTIQRTQQEDSAVYLCASSGSSGGAVATQYFGPGTRLTVL.

The chain uses TRBV18 and TRBJ1-1; D is possibly TRBD1 (5 bases). Trimming pared 6 bases from V and 0 bases from J, leaving 20 bases between. The CDR3 is 17 amino acids. From germline, CDR1 is KGHSH and CDR2 LQKENI. CDR3 loop: CASSAQGGATLNTEAFF. CDR3 coding DNA: TGTGCCAGCTCCGCCCAGGGAGGGGCGACCCTGAACACTGAAGCTTTCTTT.

The V and J genes are TRBV7-2 and TRBJ2-7; 9 bases map to TRBD1. Germline CDR1 and CDR2: SGHTA and FQGNSA. Unmatched junction bases numbered 5, after V lost 0 bases and J lost 2 bases. The CDR3 has 16 residues. The CDR3 coding sequence is TGTGCCAGCAGCTTAGCGCGAGGGACAGGGACCTACGAGCAGTACTTC. Protein: CASSLARGTGTYEQYF.